The 23 T cell receptor beta chains below come from one sample, sequenced in a study of T cell changes during pregnancy in multiple sclerosis. Using immunoSEQ multiplex PCR, the repertoire was profiled, and TCRdb retains in-frame clones only, with some absent. Of approximately 88,000 clones in the sample, around 94% were seen once. The specimen comprised peripheral blood, sampled in the first trimester of pregnancy. These receptors all come from a female donor with multiple sclerosis, enrolled in a pregnancy study.

This clone was seen just once. The chain uses TRBV28 and TRBJ2-1; TRBD2 aligns across 9 bases. Unmatched junction bases numbered 4, after V lost 5 bases and J lost 2 bases. Per the germline V gene, CDR1 is MDHEN and CDR2 is SYDVKM. There are 15 residues in the CDR3. The DNA for the CDR3 is TGTGCCAGCAGTCCTAGCGGGATTGCCTACAATGAGCAGTTCTTC. Its translation is CASSPSGIAYNEQFF.

The rearrangement links TRBV28 to TRBJ1-2; D is perhaps TRBD1 (6 bases). This CDR3 is 16 amino acids long. The germline gives CDR1 MDHEN, CDR2 SYDVKM. V was shortened by 5 bases and J by 5 bases, with 21 bases between the two germline ends. The CDR3 nucleotides are TGTGCCAGCAGTCCCAATAGATGGGGGCGCGGGTATGGCTACACCTTC. Its translation: CASSPNRWGRGYGYTF.

The rearrangement links TRBV5-6 to TRBJ2-4, with 7 bases aligning to TRBD2. Germline loops: CDR1 SGHDT, CDR2 YYEEEE. With 4 bases clipped from V and 1 base from J, the junction kept 8 bases outside the gene matches. The CDR3 consists of 16 residues. This CDR3 reads CASSQLAGNAKNIQYF. The CDR3 nucleotides are TGTGCCAGCAGCCAGTTAGCGGGTAACGCCAAAAACATTCAGTACTTC.

The V call is TRBV5-4, the J call TRBJ2-1; D not certain. The CDR3 spans 12 residues. Trimming took off 1 base at V and 7 bases at J, with 6 bases between the two ends. Germline assignment: CDR1 SGHNT and CDR2 YYREEE (reference sequence). In DNA, the CDR3 is TGTGCCAGCAGCTTGAGACTGAATGAGCAGTTCTTC. It yields the protein CASSLRLNEQFF.

The chain carries TRBV9 and TRBJ2-5; a possible D gene is TRBD1 (8 bases). Germline lookup yields CDR1 SGDLS and CDR2 YYNGEE. The V end lost 1 base, the J end lost 0 bases, and 22 bases lay between the germline ends. The CDR3 is made up of 19 amino acids. The CDR3 DNA reads as TGTGCCAGCAGCGTAACAGGGGGGGGACATCAGGGGTACCAAGAGACCCAGTACTTC. It encodes CASSVTGGGHQGYQETQYF.

As DNA, the CDR3 is TGTGCCAGCAGCCCCCGGGGGACCGGGGAGCTGTTTTTT. This codes for CASSPRGTGELFF. V usage is TRBV7-8 and J usage is TRBJ2-2, with TRBD2 as a possible D gene (6 bases). The CDR3 sequence is 13 residues long. The germline V gene has CDR1 SGHVS and CDR2 FQNEAQ. With 5 bases removed from V and 5 bases from J, the gap between germline ends came to 9 bases.

The chain couples TRBV7-8 to TRBJ2-3; 9 nucleotides line up with TRBD1. J lost 4 bases, V lost 4 bases, and 6 bases had no gene match. CDR1 SGHVS and CDR2 FQNEAQ come from the germline V gene. This CDR3 comprises 15 residues. The CDR3 region has the DNA TGTGCCAGCAGCTCTTGGGACAGGGCTTCAGATACGCAGTATTTT. It codes for CASSSWDRASDTQYF.

V usage is TRBV19 and J usage is TRBJ1-4, with TRBD1 as a possible D gene (5 bases). The ends were cut back, 5 bases at V and 1 base at J, with 29 bases in the middle. This CDR3 has 21 residues. Germline CDR1 is LNHDA and CDR2 is SQIVND (reference sequence). The CDR3 reads CASSPSTRGFWGGGTNEKLFF. CDR3 bases: TGTGCCAGTAGTCCATCAACGAGGGGTTTTTGGGGAGGCGGAACTAATGAAAAACTGTTTTTT.

The CDR3 DNA reads as TGTGCCTGGAGTGGGACTAGCGGGTACTACGAGCAGTACTTC. Its protein is CAWSGTSGYYEQYF. V gene TRBV30 combines with J gene TRBJ2-7, with 11 bases fitting TRBD2. Germline V lookup: CDR1 GTSNPN, CDR2 SVGIG (reference sequence). This CDR3 spans 14 amino acids. V shed 1 base and J 3 bases; nucleotides not matched to a gene: 2. The complete variable domain, with remaining parts taken from reference TRBV30 and TRBJ2-7, reads SQTIHQWPATLVQPVGSPLSLECTVEGTSNPNLYWYRQAAGRGLQLLFYSVGIGQISSEVPQNLSASRPQDRQFILSSKKLLLSDSGFYLCAWSGTSGYYEQYFGPGTRLTVT.

The chain joins TRBV9 to TRBJ1-1; D is unresolved. CDR1 and CDR2 (germline): SGDLS, YYNGEE. This CDR3 contains 14 residues. V dropped 4 bases and J dropped 2 bases, with 12 bases sitting between them. CDR3 coding DNA: TGTGCCAGCAGCCCGGGGAGGGTCAACACTGAAGCTTTCTTT. It is translated as CASSPGRVNTEAFF.

V gene TRBV6-5 combines with J gene TRBJ2-7, with 9 bases identical to TRBD2. Germline V lookup: CDR1 MNHEY, CDR2 SVGAGI. V was clipped by 0 bases and J by 4 bases; unmatched bases: 4. CDR3 length equals 15 residues. CDR3 in amino acids: CASSYSTLAGYEQYF. CDR3 sequence (DNA): TGTGCCAGCAGTTACTCGACCCTAGCGGGGTACGAGCAGTACTTC.

This clone appeared a single time. The CDR3 nucleotides are TGTGCCAGCAGCTTAGGGCCAGATGAGCAGTTCTTC. Translating gives CASSLGPDEQFF. V gene TRBV7-9 combines with J gene TRBJ2-1; no firm D call. The V end was cut by 1 base, the J end by 8 bases, with 6 bases between. The CDR3 has 12 residues. Germline V gene sequence: CDR1 SEHNR, CDR2 FQNEAQ (reference sequence).

The chain couples TRBV6-6 to TRBJ2-2; no firm D call. Germline V gives CDR1 MNHNY, CDR2 SVGAGI (reference sequence). The CDR3 consists of 14 residues. V lost 2 bases, J lost 2 bases, and 6 bases lay in between. The CDR3 bases are TGTGCCAGCAGTTACATCACTAACACCGGGGAGCTGTTTTTT. It specifies CASSYITNTGELFF.

A remark on this clone: A junction end diverges from the germline sequence, so it may reflect a read error. This chain joins TRBV2 and TRBJ2-7; 14 bases map to TRBD2. The CDR3 has 17 amino acids. Germline assignment: CDR1 SNHLY and CDR2 FYNNEI. For the CDR3, the DNA is TGTGCCAGCAGTGATGGGGGGGTGGGACTAGCGGGAGCACCGGAGGACTTC. This codes for CASSDGGVGLAGAPEDF. Based on the CDR3 plus reference TRBV2 and TRBJ2-7, the full variable domain is EPEVTQTPSHQVTQMGQEVILRCVPISNHLYFYWYRQILGQKVEFLVSFYNNEISEKSEIFDDQFSVERPDGSNFTLKIRSTKLEDSAMYFCASSDGGVGLAGAPEDFGPGTRLTVT.

The chain employs TRBV9 and TRBJ2-7; TRBD2 matches 7 bases. Germline trimming cut 0 bases from V and 2 bases from J; bases unmatched to any gene: 5. This CDR3 has 15 amino acids. CDR1 SGDLS and CDR2 YYNGEE come from the germline V gene. CDR3 nucleotides: TGTGCCAGCAGCGTAGAGGCGGGGAGGGCCTACGAGCAGTACTTC. Its translation is CASSVEAGRAYEQYF.

This rearrangement joins TRBV5-1 to TRBJ2-2; TRBD1 aligns across 7 bases. The CDR3 sequence is 15 residues long. Per germline, CDR1 SGHRS and CDR2 YFSETQ. Unmatched junction bases numbered 3, after V lost 0 bases and J lost 4 bases. The CDR3 coding sequence is TGCGCCAGCAGCTTGGTAGGGGGCGGCACCGGGGAGCTGTTTTTT. It yields the protein CASSLVGGGTGELFF.

The chain uses TRBV28 and TRBJ2-1; TRBD1 agrees at 10 bases. Germline CDR1 is MDHEN and CDR2 is SYDVKM. J gave up 2 bases and V 8 bases, and 6 bases lay outside the gene matches. The CDR3 contains 15 residues. In DNA form, the CDR3 reads TGTGCCAGCCGGGACGGGACAGGGGCCTACAATGAGCAGTTCTTC. Translation gives CASRDGTGAYNEQFF.

The V call is TRBV10-3, the J call TRBJ2-7; TRBD1 matches 10 bases. Germline V CDR1 and CDR2: ENHRY, SYGVKD. The CDR3 has 14 residues. V trimming: 6 bases; J trimming: 3 bases; junction bases outside the gene matches: 5. CDR3 region: CAISGGTGDYEQYF. DNA for the CDR3: TGTGCCATCAGCGGCGGGACAGGGGACTACGAGCAGTACTTC.

This clone was detected once. The chain combines TRBV28 with TRBJ1-1; D is uncertain. V shed 3 bases and J shed 0 bases, with 8 bases lying between them. Germline V gives CDR1 MDHEN, CDR2 SYDVKM. The CDR3 extends over 14 amino acids. CDR3 sequence: CASSLGRMNTEAFF. In DNA, the CDR3 is TGTGCCAGCAGTTTGGGGAGAATGAACACTGAAGCTTTCTTT.

The V gene is TRBV28, the J gene TRBJ2-7; 8 bases map to TRBD2. V lost 4 bases, J lost 4 bases, and 9 bases stayed unmatched. The CDR3 has 15 amino acids. The germline V gene encodes CDR1 MDHEN and CDR2 SYDVKM. This CDR3 is CASSSPSGSRYEQYF. Written as DNA, the CDR3 is TGTGCCAGCAGTTCTCCAAGCGGGAGTAGGTACGAGCAGTACTTC.

The rearrangement joins TRBV7-9 to TRBJ1-2; D is uncertain. From germline, CDR1 is SEHNR and CDR2 FQNEAQ (reference sequence). CDR3 size: 13 residues. V was pared by 2 bases and J by 4 bases, with 8 bases between. The CDR3 region has the DNA TGTGCCAGCAGCTTATACGACACCTATGGCTACACCTTC. It specifies CASSLYDTYGYTF.

The V and J genes are TRBV6-1 and TRBJ1-5, with 8 bases that match TRBD1. Per the germline V gene, CDR1 is MNHNS and CDR2 is SASEGT. CDR3 length: 20 amino acids. The V segment lost 2 bases and the J segment 1 base; nucleotides outside the gene matches: 16. DNA for the CDR3: TGTGCCAGCAGTGAAATTAGGACAGGGTGGAGCAAAATAAGCAATCAGCCCCAGCATTTT. This sequence encodes CASSEIRTGWSKISNQPQHF.

The sample holds a few counts of this clone. The chain couples TRBV19 to TRBJ2-2, with 7 bases fitting TRBD1. V trimming: 7 bases; J trimming: 4 bases; junction bases outside the gene matches: 9. CDR3 size: 15 residues. Germline-derived CDR1 and CDR2 are LNHDA and SQIVND (reference sequence). The CDR3 DNA reads as TGTGCCAGTAAGATCGAGGGGGCGCCCACCGGGGAGCTGTTTTTT. This codes for CASKIEGAPTGELFF. Full variable domain (outside the CDR3, taken from reference TRBV19 and TRBJ2-2): DGGITQSPKYLFRKEGQNVTLSCEQNLNHDAMYWYRQDPGQGLRLIYYSQIVNDFQKGDIAEGYSVSREKKESFPLTVTSAQKNPTAFYLCASKIEGAPTGELFFGEGSRLTVL.